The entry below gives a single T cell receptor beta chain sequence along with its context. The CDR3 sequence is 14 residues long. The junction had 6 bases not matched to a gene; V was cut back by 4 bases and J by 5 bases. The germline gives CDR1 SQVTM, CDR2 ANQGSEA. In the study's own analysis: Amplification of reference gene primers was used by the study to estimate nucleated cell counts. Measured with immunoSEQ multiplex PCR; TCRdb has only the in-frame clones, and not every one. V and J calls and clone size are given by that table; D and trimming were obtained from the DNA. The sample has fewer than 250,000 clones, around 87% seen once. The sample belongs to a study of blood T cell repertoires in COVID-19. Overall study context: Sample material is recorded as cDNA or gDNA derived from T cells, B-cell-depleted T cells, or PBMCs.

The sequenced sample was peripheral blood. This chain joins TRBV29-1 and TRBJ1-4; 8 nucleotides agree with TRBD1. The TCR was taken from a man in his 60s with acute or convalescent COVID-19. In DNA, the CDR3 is TGCAGCGTTGGGTCCGGGACAGGCAATGAAAAACTGTTTTTT. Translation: CSVGSGTGNEKLFF.